This paragraph reports one T cell receptor beta chain. The antigen remains undetermined. TCRdb's copy holds only in-frame clones and misses some; the assay was immunoSEQ multiplex PCR. In the table there are approximately 59,000 clones, 93% of which are singletons. This specimen comes from a study of cytomegalovirus exposure and HLA in healthy donors. Study-level findings and limits: First-cohort TCR clusters tended to co-occur in the approximately 130 validation repertoires, a later analysis found.

Sequencing was carried out using PBMCs. The TCR was taken from a woman aged 18-35 years in good health and CMV-seropositive.

Here the CDR3 reads CASRQTGGMHQPQHF. The CDR3 region has the DNA TGTGCCAGCAGACAAACAGGGGGTATGCATCAGCCCCAGCATTTT. The J gene is TRBJ1-5, the V gene TRBV6-5, with TRBD1 matching over 8 bases. The J segment lost 5 bases and the V segment lost 6 bases, leaving 9 bases of the junction unmatched. CDR3 length equals 15 residues. The germline CDR1 and CDR2 sequences are MNHEY and SVGAGI.